The rows below give T cell receptor beta chains drawn from one sample of a study of blood T cell repertoires in COVID-19. Generated by immunoSEQ multiplex PCR, the TCRdb table keeps only in-frame clones and is missing some. The repertoire consists of about 91,000 clones, with about 76% occurring once and the leading ten covering just under 10%. Sample: peripheral blood. The receptors shown here come from a woman of 80 years or more with acute or convalescent COVID-19. The CDR3 runs from the conserved cysteine through the conserved F or W. The order of the fields is CDR3 length, J gene, V gene, D gene, clone size, CDR3 protein, CDR3 DNA. D genes are given only for firm matches. Clone sizes are given selectively: once, few, many, or a class where the clone is expanded.

cdr3_length: 15
j_call: TRBJ2-7
v_call: TRBV3-1/TRBV3-2
d_call: NA
clone_size: once
cdr3_aa: CASTFQGALSGEQYF
cdr3_nt: TGTGCCAGCACCTTTCAGGGTGCCCTTTCGGGCGAGCAGTACTTC

cdr3_length: 14
j_call: TRBJ1-1
v_call: TRBV3-1/TRBV3-2
d_call: NA
clone_size: few
cdr3_aa: CASTTGVGPTEAFF
cdr3_nt: TGTGCCAGCACCACGGGGGTGGGTCCGACTGAAGCTTTCTTT

cdr3_length: 13
j_call: TRBJ2-5
v_call: TRBV28
d_call: TRBD1
clone_size: NA
cdr3_aa: CASSTGVRETQYF
cdr3_nt: TGTGCCAGCAGCACAGGGGTCCGGGAGACCCAGTACTTC

cdr3_length: 16
j_call: TRBJ2-7
v_call: TRBV5-1
d_call: TRBD2
clone_size: NA
cdr3_aa: CASSPTLAGGFNEQYF
cdr3_nt: TGCGCCAGCAGCCCGACCCTAGCGGGAGGATTCAACGAGCAGTACTTC

cdr3_length: 12
j_call: TRBJ1-2
v_call: TRBV29-1
d_call: TRBD1
clone_size: NA
cdr3_aa: CSVGQGAHGYTF
cdr3_nt: TGCAGCGTAGGACAGGGGGCGCATGGCTACACCTTC

cdr3_length: 17
j_call: TRBJ2-1
v_call: TRBV7-2
d_call: TRBD2
clone_size: NA
cdr3_aa: CASSPRGLAGGHNEQFF
cdr3_nt: TGTGCCAGCAGCCCTAGAGGACTAGCGGGAGGTCACAATGAGCAGTTCTTC

cdr3_length: 15
j_call: TRBJ2-7
v_call: TRBV18
d_call: NA
clone_size: NA
cdr3_aa: CASSPNGPGGSEQYF
cdr3_nt: TGTGCCAGCTCACCCAACGGACCAGGAGGGAGCGAGCAGTACTTC

cdr3_length: 13
j_call: TRBJ1-2
v_call: TRBV7-9
d_call: TRBD1
clone_size: NA
cdr3_aa: CASSLTGGDGYTF
cdr3_nt: TGTGCCAGCAGCCTGACAGGGGGTGATGGCTACACCTTC

cdr3_length: 16
j_call: TRBJ1-1
v_call: TRBV19
d_call: NA
clone_size: NA
cdr3_aa: CASNRGSVGPNTEAFF
cdr3_nt: TGTGCCAGTAACCGGGGGAGTGTAGGACCGAACACTGAAGCTTTCTTT

cdr3_length: 14
j_call: TRBJ2-5
v_call: TRBV7-8
d_call: TRBD2
clone_size: NA
cdr3_aa: CASSLSGGQETQYF
cdr3_nt: TGTGCCAGCAGCTTGAGCGGGGGGCAAGAGACCCAGTACTTC

cdr3_length: 14
j_call: TRBJ2-5
v_call: TRBV15
d_call: TRBD1
clone_size: NA
cdr3_aa: CATSIDRGRETQYF
cdr3_nt: TGTGCCACCAGCATTGACAGGGGGCGAGAGACCCAGTACTTC

cdr3_length: 15
j_call: TRBJ1-2
v_call: TRBV5-4
d_call: NA
clone_size: once
cdr3_aa: CASSWISRGLGGYTF
cdr3_nt: TGTGCCAGCAGCTGGATCAGCCGAGGTCTCGGTGGCTACACCTTC

cdr3_length: 17
j_call: TRBJ2-4
v_call: TRBV18
d_call: NA
clone_size: NA
cdr3_aa: CASSPPPTSLLANIQYF
cdr3_nt: TGTGCCAGCTCACCACCCCCCACTAGCCTACTAGCAAACATTCAGTACTTC

cdr3_length: 14
j_call: TRBJ1-2
v_call: TRBV6-5
d_call: NA
clone_size: NA
cdr3_aa: CASSYSQANYGYTF
cdr3_nt: TGTGCCAGCAGTTACTCCCAGGCGAACTATGGCTACACCTTC

cdr3_length: 13
j_call: TRBJ2-7
v_call: TRBV10-3
d_call: TRBD1
clone_size: NA
cdr3_aa: CASGPGQGYEQYF
cdr3_nt: TGTGCCAGCGGTCCGGGACAGGGCTACGAGCAGTACTTC

cdr3_length: 13
j_call: TRBJ2-2
v_call: TRBV5-8
d_call: NA
clone_size: NA
cdr3_aa: CARPGQNTGELFF
cdr3_nt: TGTGCCAGGCCGGGACAAAACACCGGGGAGCTGTTTTTT

cdr3_length: 14
j_call: TRBJ1-4
v_call: TRBV7-2
d_call: TRBD1
clone_size: NA
cdr3_aa: CASRIGTGPEKLFF
cdr3_nt: TGTGCCAGCAGGATAGGGACAGGTCCCGAAAAACTGTTTTTT

cdr3_length: 14
j_call: TRBJ2-3
v_call: TRBV5-1
d_call: NA
clone_size: NA
cdr3_aa: CASSLGRGTDTQYF
cdr3_nt: TGCGCCAGCAGCTTGGGCCGGGGCACAGATACGCAGTATTTT

cdr3_length: 17
j_call: TRBJ2-1
v_call: TRBV4-3
d_call: TRBD1
clone_size: NA
cdr3_aa: CASSQVATGSSYNEQFF
cdr3_nt: TGCGCCAGCAGCCAAGTTGCGACAGGGAGCTCCTACAATGAGCAGTTCTTC

cdr3_length: 14
j_call: TRBJ2-7
v_call: TRBV29-1
d_call: TRBD1
clone_size: NA
cdr3_aa: CSVARDRASYEQYF
cdr3_nt: TGCAGCGTGGCCCGGGACAGGGCGTCCTACGAGCAGTACTTC

cdr3_length: 13
j_call: TRBJ2-7
v_call: TRBV10-3
d_call: NA
clone_size: NA
cdr3_aa: CAISDRLAYEQYF
cdr3_nt: TGTGCCATCAGTGACAGGCTTGCCTACGAGCAGTACTTC

cdr3_length: 15
j_call: TRBJ2-3
v_call: TRBV5-1
d_call: NA
clone_size: once
cdr3_aa: CASSFGGGLTDTQYF
cdr3_nt: TGCGCCAGCAGCTTTGGGGGGGGCCTCACAGATACGCAGTATTTT

cdr3_length: 13
j_call: TRBJ2-7
v_call: TRBV12-3/TRBV12-4
d_call: TRBD1
clone_size: NA
cdr3_aa: CASSFPGGREQYF
cdr3_nt: TGTGCCAGCAGTTTCCCAGGGGGCCGTGAGCAGTACTTC

cdr3_length: 14
j_call: TRBJ1-2
v_call: TRBV2
d_call: TRBD1
clone_size: few
cdr3_aa: CASSGTGTAYGYTF
cdr3_nt: TGTGCCAGCAGCGGAACCGGGACAGCCTATGGCTACACCTTC

cdr3_length: 15
j_call: TRBJ2-3
v_call: TRBV5-1
d_call: NA
clone_size: NA
cdr3_aa: CASSLGQIGTDTQYF
cdr3_nt: TGCGCCAGCAGCTTGGGGCAGATTGGCACAGATACGCAGTATTTT

cdr3_length: 14
j_call: TRBJ2-6
v_call: TRBV28
d_call: NA
clone_size: NA
cdr3_aa: CASSLRGRDYVLTF
cdr3_nt: TGTGCCAGCAGTTTAAGGGGGCGGGACTACGTCCTGACTTTC

cdr3_length: 14
j_call: TRBJ1-6
v_call: TRBV11-2
d_call: TRBD1
clone_size: NA
cdr3_aa: CASRWDRGNSPLHF
cdr3_nt: TGTGCCAGCAGATGGGACAGGGGTAATTCACCCCTCCACTTT

cdr3_length: 14
j_call: TRBJ1-3
v_call: TRBV2
d_call: NA
clone_size: NA
cdr3_aa: CASSQRTSGNTIYF
cdr3_nt: TGTGCCAGCAGTCAAAGGACTTCTGGAAACACCATATATTTT

cdr3_length: 12
j_call: TRBJ1-2
v_call: TRBV30
d_call: NA
clone_size: NA
cdr3_aa: CAWSVTVDGYTF
cdr3_nt: TGTGCCTGGAGTGTGACAGTAGATGGCTACACCTTC

cdr3_length: 16
j_call: TRBJ1-6
v_call: TRBV4-2
d_call: TRBD1
clone_size: few
cdr3_aa: CASSQDWTGSNSPLHF
cdr3_nt: TGTGCCAGCAGCCAAGATTGGACAGGGAGTAATTCACCCCTCCACTTT

cdr3_length: 17
j_call: TRBJ2-1
v_call: TRBV7-2
d_call: TRBD2
clone_size: NA
cdr3_aa: CASSLAPGLAGVKEQFF
cdr3_nt: TGTGCCAGCAGCTTAGCGCCGGGACTAGCGGGAGTTAAGGAGCAGTTCTTC